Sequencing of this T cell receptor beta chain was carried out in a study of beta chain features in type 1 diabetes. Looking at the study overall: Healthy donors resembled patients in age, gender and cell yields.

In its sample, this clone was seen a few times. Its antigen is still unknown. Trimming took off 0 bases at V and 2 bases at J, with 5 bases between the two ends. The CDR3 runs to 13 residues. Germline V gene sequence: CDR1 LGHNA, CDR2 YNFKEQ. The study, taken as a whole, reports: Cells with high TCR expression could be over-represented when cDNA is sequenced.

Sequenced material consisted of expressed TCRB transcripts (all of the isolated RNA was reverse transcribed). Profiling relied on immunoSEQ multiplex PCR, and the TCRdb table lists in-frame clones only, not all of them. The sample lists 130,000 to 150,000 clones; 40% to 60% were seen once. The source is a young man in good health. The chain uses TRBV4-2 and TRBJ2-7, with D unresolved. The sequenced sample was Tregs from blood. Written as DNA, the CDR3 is TGTGCCAGCAGCCAAGACTCTGCCTACGAGCAGTACTTC. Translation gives CASSQDSAYEQYF.